This T cell receptor beta chain was captured by sequencing in a study of blood T cell repertoires in COVID-19 (dated by TCRdb to the early 2020s). About the investigation overall: Collaborator samples came from the United States, Italy and Spain and covered acute and convalescent phases of COVID-19. Where available, HLA class I and class II types were obtained from metadata supplied by the sample provider rather than from assay-based typing. The repertoires were made available in a free public database intended to serve as a resource for research on the immune response to SARS-CoV-2. A de-identified subject ID, COVID-19 status, age in years and sex were almost always included in the sample metadata. The prospective study material was composed of cDNA or gDNA derived from T cells, B-cell-depleted T cells, or PBMCs. Deeply sampled blood TCRbeta repertoires from subjects exposed to, actively infected with, or recovered from COVID-19 were included in the dataset. The samples were drawn from two sources: the first 160 participants of the ongoing ImmuneRACE study, and about 1,300 subjects contributed by 6 global collaborators.

Comment on this clone: The antigen it recognizes is unknown. Base qualities are missing; no much larger clone stands one base away.

The full study reports these points: The quantity of clinical and demographic metadata differed by source and by participant and was supplied without curation.

Participants in the prospective study were enrolled through a virtual design, were aged roughly 18 to 100 years, and lived in approximately 25 United States geographic areas. In the prospective study, participants were assigned to cohorts based on the clinical history participants reported in a screening survey and a study questionnaire. For ImmuneRACE Cohort 3, a participant was defined as recovered based on two consecutive negative NP/OP PCR tests, clearance by a healthcare professional, or resolution of symptoms. In the prospective study, whole blood, serum and a nasopharyngeal or oropharyngeal swab were collected from each participant by mobile phlebotomists. Over a roughly two-month period, participants in the prospective study had the option of providing additional blood draws and questionnaires. Blood samples from the prospective study were shipped frozen or at room temperature prior to DNA extraction.

TCRbeta CDR3 regions were amplified from genomic DNA using the immunoSEQ Assay, a bias-controlled multiplex PCR. On the study's bioinformatics: The number of nucleated cells in each sample was estimated from the amplification of reference gene primers within the assay. To quantify the absolute abundance of each unique TCRbeta CDR3 rearrangement, sequence reads were collapsed and filtered. For each sample, productive Simpson clonality was calculated as the square root of Simpson's diversity index across productive rearrangements. The clones in this table, taken by TCRdb from immuneACCESS, are in-frame only. Not every clone is retained; where verified, under half of the shortfall comes from an unresolved V gene, and the cause of the rest is unknown. V, J and clone size are those of that table, while D and trimming were read from the DNA. In this sample the table shows around 450,000 clones, around 90% of which occur a single time. About 0.75% of the sample goes to the ten largest clones.

CDR1 and CDR2 are drawn from the germline V gene: SNHLY, FYNNEI. From the cysteine through the phenylalanine, the CDR3 covers 13 amino acids. CDR3 DNA is the only sequence kept; it has 39 bases, read in frame from the first base. The germline V end is reduced by 10 bases and the J end by 8 bases; junction bases left unmatched: 12. The clonotype comes from a woman under 30 who had recovered from COVID-19. Specimen: PBMCs or T cells enriched from blood (not recorded which). Recombination joined TRBV2 with TRBJ1-1, with TRBD1 matching 8 junction bases. The DNA reads as follows: TGTGCCATCTTACCTTCCAGGGGGCGCGAAGCTTTCTTT. Protein translation: CAILPSRGREAFF.